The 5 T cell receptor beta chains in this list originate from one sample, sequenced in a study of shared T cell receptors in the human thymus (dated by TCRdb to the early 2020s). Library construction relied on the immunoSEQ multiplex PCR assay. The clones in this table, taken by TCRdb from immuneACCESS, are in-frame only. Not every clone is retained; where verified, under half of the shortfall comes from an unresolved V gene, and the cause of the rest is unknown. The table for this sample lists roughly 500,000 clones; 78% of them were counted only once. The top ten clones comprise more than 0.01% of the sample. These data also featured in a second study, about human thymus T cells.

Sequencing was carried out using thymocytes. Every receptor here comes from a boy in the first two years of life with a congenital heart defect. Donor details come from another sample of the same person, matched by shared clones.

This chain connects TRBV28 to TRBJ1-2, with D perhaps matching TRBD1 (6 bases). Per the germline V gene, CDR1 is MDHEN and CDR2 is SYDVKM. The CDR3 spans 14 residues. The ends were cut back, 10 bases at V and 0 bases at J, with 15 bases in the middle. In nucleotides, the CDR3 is TGTGCCACCGAGAGGGGGAGTCCTAACTATGGCTACACCTTC. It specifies CATERGSPNYGYTF.

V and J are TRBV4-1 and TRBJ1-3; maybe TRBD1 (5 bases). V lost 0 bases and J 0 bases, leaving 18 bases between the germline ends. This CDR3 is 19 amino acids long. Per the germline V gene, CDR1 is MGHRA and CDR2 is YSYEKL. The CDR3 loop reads CASSQEEGLRTRSGNTIYF. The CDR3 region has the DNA TGCGCCAGCAGCCAAGAGGAGGGGTTAAGGACACGCTCTGGAAACACCATATATTTT.

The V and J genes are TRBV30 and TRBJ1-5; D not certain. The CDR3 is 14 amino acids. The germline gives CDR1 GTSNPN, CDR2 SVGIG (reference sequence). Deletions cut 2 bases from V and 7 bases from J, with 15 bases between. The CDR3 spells CAWSPAGPSQPQHF. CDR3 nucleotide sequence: TGTGCCTGGAGTCCGGCGGGCCCTAGCCAGCCCCAGCATTTT.

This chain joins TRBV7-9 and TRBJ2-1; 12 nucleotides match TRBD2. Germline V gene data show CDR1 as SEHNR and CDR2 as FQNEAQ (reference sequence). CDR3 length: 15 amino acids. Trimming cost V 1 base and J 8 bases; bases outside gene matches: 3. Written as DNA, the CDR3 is TGTGCCAGCAGCTTAGGTCTAGCGGGAGGGGATGAGCAGTTCTTC. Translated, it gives CASSLGLAGGDEQFF.

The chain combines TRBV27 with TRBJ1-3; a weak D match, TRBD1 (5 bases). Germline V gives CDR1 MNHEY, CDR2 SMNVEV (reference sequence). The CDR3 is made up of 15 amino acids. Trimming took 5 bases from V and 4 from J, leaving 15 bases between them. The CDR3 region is CASSANAGRGNTIYF. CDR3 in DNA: TGTGCCAGCAGTGCCAACGCGGGGCGAGGAAACACCATATATTTT.